Below are 18 T cell receptor beta chains sequenced from a single sample in a study of blood T cell repertoires in COVID-19. The protocol was immunoSEQ multiplex PCR, while the TCRdb copy is restricted to in-frame clones and leaves out a portion. The data contain about 150,000 clones, approximately 83% of them singletons. Sequenced material: PBMCs or T cells enriched from blood (not recorded which). Receptors were obtained from a man in his 70s who had been exposed to COVID-19.

The J gene is TRBJ1-3, the V gene TRBV4-1; 9 bases fit TRBD1. The CDR3 contains 18 residues. The trim removed 0 bases at V and 1 base at J, leaving 7 bases unmatched. CDR1 and CDR2 from the germline V gene are MGHRA and YSYEKL. The CDR3 region has the DNA TGCGCCAGCAGCCAAGATCTTTTAGGACAGGGGTCTGGAAACACCATATATTTT. Translating it yields CASSQDLLGQGSGNTIYF.

The CDR3 DNA sequence: TGTGCCAGCAGCCTACGACAGACTAATCAGCCCCAGCATTTT. Amino acids: CASSLRQTNQPQHF. The chain is built from TRBV5-8 and TRBJ1-5; D is possibly TRBD1 (5 bases). The CDR3 runs to 14 residues. V lost 4 bases to trimming and J lost 4 bases, with 12 bases between them. Germline CDR1 reads SGHTS; CDR2 reads YDEGEE. Using reference TRBV5-8 and TRBJ1-5 for the parts outside the CDR3, the full variable domain is EAGVTQSPTHLIKTRGQQATLRCSPISGHTSVYWYQQALGLGLQFLLWYDEGEERNRGNFPPRFSGRQFPNYSSELNVNALELEDSALYLCASSLRQTNQPQHFGDGTRLSIL.

The chain joins TRBV3-1 (or the pseudogene TRBV3-2) to TRBJ2-3, with TRBD2 matching over 7 bases. Germline assignment: CDR1 LGHDT and CDR2 YNNKEL (reference sequence). The length of the CDR3 is 14 residues. With V trimmed by 3 bases and J by 1 base, 1 base remained unmatched. The CDR3 reads CASSQSGGTDTQYF. In DNA, the CDR3 is TGTGCCAGCAGCCAGAGCGGGGGCACAGATACGCAGTATTTT.

This clone was recorded once. The chain carries TRBV27 and TRBJ2-1; D is undetermined. The germline V and J ends were trimmed by 2 bases and 10 bases, with 15 bases remaining between them. This CDR3 has 14 amino acids. Germline CDR1 is MNHEY and CDR2 is SMNVEV (reference sequence). The CDR3 bases are TGTGCCAGCAGTTTACGTATGGCGGCGTTGGAGCAGTTCTTC. This sequence encodes CASSLRMAALEQFF.

The V call is TRBV4-3, the J call TRBJ1-2; D may be TRBD1 (6 bases). V gave up 0 bases and J gave up 5 bases, with 13 bases separating them. CDR1 is LGHNA and CDR2 is YSLEER in the germline V gene. The CDR3 extends over 15 amino acids. This CDR3 reads CASSQDHQGWYGYTF. As DNA, the CDR3 is TGCGCCAGCAGCCAAGATCATCAGGGGTGGTATGGCTACACCTTC.

V is TRBV6-5 and J is TRBJ1-6; the match to TRBD1 covers 8 bases. V dropped 2 bases and J dropped 6; count of bases not matched to a gene: 6. Germline values: CDR1 MNHEY, CDR2 SVGAGI. The CDR3 is made up of 16 amino acids. The chain's CDR3 is CASSYGRGRRNSPLHF. In DNA, the CDR3 is TGTGCCAGCAGTTACGGCAGGGGGCGTCGTAATTCACCCCTCCACTTT.

V gene TRBV6-6 combines with J gene TRBJ1-3; 9 bases align to TRBD1. CDR3 length: 15 residues. Germline values: CDR1 MNHNY, CDR2 SVGAGI (reference sequence). Trimming took 5 bases from V and 4 from J; bases not matched to a gene: 6. CDR3 DNA: TGTGCCAGCAGTGCCGGGACAGGGATCGGAAACACCATATATTTT. This codes for CASSAGTGIGNTIYF.

The chain is built from TRBV7-2 and TRBJ1-2; TRBD1 is a possible D gene (5 bases). This CDR3 has 15 residues. Trimming removed 5 bases at V and 4 bases at J, with 17 bases between. CDR1 is SGHTA, CDR2 FQGNSA, per germline. The chain's CDR3 is CASSPNQGAPYGYTF. Written as DNA, the CDR3 is TGTGCCAGCAGCCCCAACCAGGGCGCCCCCTATGGCTACACCTTC.

V usage is TRBV4-1 and J usage is TRBJ2-7, with D hard to call. The CDR3 is 13 amino acids. Trimming shortened V by 2 bases and J by 5 bases, and 10 bases separated the two germline ends. Germline values: CDR1 MGHRA, CDR2 YSYEKL. The CDR3 spells CASSQRLADEQYF. CDR3 sequence (DNA): TGCGCCAGCAGCCAACGTCTCGCAGACGAGCAGTACTTC.

The rearrangement joins TRBV6-6 to TRBJ2-2; the match to TRBD2 covers 8 bases. V lost 5 bases and J lost 0; bases outside the gene matches: 11. The CDR3 is 18 residues long. The germline gives CDR1 MNHNY, CDR2 SVGAGI (reference sequence). The CDR3 DNA follows: TGTGCCAGCAGTCTTTTCTTTTTAGCGGGATCGAACACCGGGGAGCTGTTTTTT. It encodes CASSLFFLAGSNTGELFF.

This chain joins TRBV27 and TRBJ2-3; 7 bases line up with TRBD2. The V and J ends lost 0 bases and 0 bases, in that order; junction bases with no gene match: 6. This CDR3 comprises 17 residues. Germline values: CDR1 MNHEY, CDR2 SMNVEV (reference sequence). Here the CDR3 reads CASSLSKRGLSTDTQYF. CDR3 coding DNA: TGTGCCAGCAGTTTATCTAAGCGGGGCTTAAGCACAGATACGCAGTATTTT.

The CDR3 DNA reads TGTGCCAGCAGCACTCCCGCGGCTGGAAACACCATATATTTT. It translates to CASSTPAAGNTIYF. The V call is TRBV7-9, the J call TRBJ1-3; D call uncertain. Trimming cost V 5 bases and J 2 bases, with 10 bases left between them. CDR1 is SEHNR and CDR2 is FQNEAQ in the germline V gene (reference sequence). The CDR3 loop spans 14 amino acids.

The J gene is TRBJ1-2, the V gene TRBV6-6, with 10 nucleotides matching TRBD1. There are 16 residues in the CDR3. The germline gives CDR1 MNHNY, CDR2 SVGAGI (reference sequence). Trimming took 2 bases from V and 4 from J; bases not matched to a gene: 7. CDR3 in DNA: TGTGCCAGCAGTTACGCCCCCGGGACAGGGGTCTATGGCTACACCTTC. Translating it yields CASSYAPGTGVYGYTF.

The CDR3 bases are TGCGCCAGCAGCCGACAGACTAGCGAAGAGACCCAGTACTTC. Protein product: CASSRQTSEETQYF. The V call is TRBV5-1, the J call TRBJ2-5; 8 bases are a match to TRBD2. The CDR3 is 14 amino acids. The V and J ends lost 4 bases and 3 bases, in that order; junction bases with no gene match: 5. Germline values: CDR1 SGHRS, CDR2 YFSETQ.

The J gene is TRBJ2-3, the V gene TRBV6-5, with 10 nucleotides matching TRBD2. Germline trimming cut 3 bases from V and 7 bases from J; bases unmatched to any gene: 10. This CDR3 comprises 16 residues. CDR1 is MNHEY, CDR2 SVGAGI, per germline. The CDR3 sequence is CASSYNIAGGVYTQYF. For the CDR3, the DNA is TGTGCCAGCAGTTATAACATAGCGGGGGGCGTATATACGCAGTATTTT.

This chain joins TRBV6-4 and TRBJ2-7; maybe TRBD1 (5 bases). Germline V gene data show CDR1 as MRHNA and CDR2 as SNTAGT. The ends were cut back, 6 bases at V and 4 bases at J, with 19 bases in the middle. The CDR3 contains 15 residues. The CDR3 DNA reads TGTGCCAGCAGGACCGCGATGGGGCGTGATTACGAGCAGTACTTC. It specifies CASRTAMGRDYEQYF.

This CDR3 reads CASSLQGLVGGEQFF. Written as DNA, the CDR3 is TGTGCCAGCAGCTTACAGGGACTAGTAGGAGGTGAGCAGTTCTTC. The chain links TRBV7-6 to TRBJ2-1; 8 bases are a match to TRBD2. Germline trimming cut 2 bases from V and 9 bases from J; bases unmatched to any gene: 9. The CDR3 length is 15 residues. Germline V gene lookup returns CDR1 SGHVS and CDR2 FNYEAQ.

The V and J genes are TRBV11-2 and TRBJ1-2; TRBD1 is a possible D gene (5 bases). CDR1 is SGHAT, CDR2 FQNNGV, per germline. CDR3 length: 16 amino acids. V was clipped by 1 base and J by 3 bases, with 15 bases between them. CDR3 amino acids: CASSLGPGSIDYGYTF. Written as DNA, the CDR3 is TGTGCCAGCAGCTTAGGTCCAGGGTCGATAGACTATGGCTACACCTTC. Drawing the rest from reference TRBV11-2 and TRBJ1-2, the complete variable domain is EAGVAQSPRYKIIEKRQSVAFWCNPISGHATLYWYQQILGQGPKLLIQFQNNGVVDDSQLPKDRFSAERLKGVDSTLKIQPAKLEDSAVYLCASSLGPGSIDYGYTFGSGTRLTVV.